This T cell receptor beta chain was sequenced in a study of cytomegalovirus exposure and HLA in healthy donors. Findings and caveats of the study: Earlier analysis found most TCR beta V segments productive about 87% or about 30% of the time. A few V segments could not be told apart, such as TRBV6-2 and TRBV6-3, and were left out.

The CDR3 spans 13 residues. V shed 4 bases and J shed 1 base, with 7 bases lying between them. Per germline, CDR1 SGHTA and CDR2 FQGNSA. PCR amplification relied on 60 Vbeta primers (plus 13 Jbeta primers). TCRdb's copy holds only in-frame clones and misses some; the assay was immunoSEQ multiplex PCR. The sample consists of some 160,000 clones, about 76% of them appearing once. As to this clone: Antigen: not known.

The chain joins TRBV7-2 to TRBJ1-1, with D unresolved. This TCR was sampled from a woman aged 18-30 years in good health and CMV-seropositive. The sequenced sample was PBMCs. The CDR3 bases are TGTGCCAGCAGCTCGGCGGCGAACACTGAAGCTTTCTTT. It specifies CASSSAANTEAFF.